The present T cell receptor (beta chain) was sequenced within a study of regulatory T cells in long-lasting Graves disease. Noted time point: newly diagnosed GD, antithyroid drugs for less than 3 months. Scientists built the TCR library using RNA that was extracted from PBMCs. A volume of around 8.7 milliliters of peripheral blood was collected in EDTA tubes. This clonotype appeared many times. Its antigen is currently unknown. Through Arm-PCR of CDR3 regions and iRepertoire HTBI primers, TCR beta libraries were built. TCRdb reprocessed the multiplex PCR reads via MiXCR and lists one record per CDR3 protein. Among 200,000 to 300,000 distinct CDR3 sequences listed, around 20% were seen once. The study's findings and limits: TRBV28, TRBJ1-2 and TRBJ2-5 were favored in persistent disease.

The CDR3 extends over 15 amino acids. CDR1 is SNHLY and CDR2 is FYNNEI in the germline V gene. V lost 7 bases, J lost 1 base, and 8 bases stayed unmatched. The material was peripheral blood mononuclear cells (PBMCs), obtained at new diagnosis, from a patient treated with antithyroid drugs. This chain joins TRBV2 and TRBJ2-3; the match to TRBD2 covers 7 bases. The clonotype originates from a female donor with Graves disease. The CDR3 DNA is TGTGCCAGCATTCGCGGACTAGGGGGCACAGATACGCAGTATTTT. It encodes CASIRGLGGTDTQYF. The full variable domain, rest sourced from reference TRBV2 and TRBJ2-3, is EPEVTQTPSHQVTQMGQEVILRCVPISNHLYFYWYRQILGQKVEFLVSFYNNEISEKSEIFDDQFSVERPDGSNFTLKIRSTKLEDSAMYFCASIRGLGGTDTQYFGPGTRLTVL.